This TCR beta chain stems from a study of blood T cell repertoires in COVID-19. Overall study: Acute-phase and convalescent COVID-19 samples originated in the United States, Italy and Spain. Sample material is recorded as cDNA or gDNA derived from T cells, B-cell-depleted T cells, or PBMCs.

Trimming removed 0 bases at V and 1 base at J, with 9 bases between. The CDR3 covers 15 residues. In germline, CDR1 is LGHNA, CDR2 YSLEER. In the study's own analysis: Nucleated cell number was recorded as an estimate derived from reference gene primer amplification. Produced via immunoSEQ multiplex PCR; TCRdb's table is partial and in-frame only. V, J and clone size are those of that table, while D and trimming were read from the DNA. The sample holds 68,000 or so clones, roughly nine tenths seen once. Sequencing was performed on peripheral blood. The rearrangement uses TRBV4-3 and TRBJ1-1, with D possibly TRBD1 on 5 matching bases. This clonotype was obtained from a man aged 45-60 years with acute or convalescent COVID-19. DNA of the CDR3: TGCGCCAGCAGCCAAGAGACAGATCCGAACACTGAAGCTTTCTTT. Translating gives CASSQETDPNTEAFF.